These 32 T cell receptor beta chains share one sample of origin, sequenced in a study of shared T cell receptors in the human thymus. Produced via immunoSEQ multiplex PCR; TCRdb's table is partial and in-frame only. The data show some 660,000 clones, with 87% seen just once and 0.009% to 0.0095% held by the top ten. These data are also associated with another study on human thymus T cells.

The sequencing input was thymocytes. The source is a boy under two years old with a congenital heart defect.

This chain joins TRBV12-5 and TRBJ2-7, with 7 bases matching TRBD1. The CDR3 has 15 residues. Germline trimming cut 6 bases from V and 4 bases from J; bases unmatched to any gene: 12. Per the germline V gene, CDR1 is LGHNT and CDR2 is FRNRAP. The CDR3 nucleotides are TGTGCTAGTGGGGACGAGGGGGCCTGGATTTACGAGCAGTACTTC. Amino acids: CASGDEGAWIYEQYF.

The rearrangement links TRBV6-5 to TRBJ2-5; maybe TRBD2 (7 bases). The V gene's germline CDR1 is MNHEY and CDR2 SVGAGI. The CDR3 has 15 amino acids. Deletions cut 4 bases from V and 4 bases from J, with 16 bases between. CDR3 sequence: CASSFFRGAAETQYF. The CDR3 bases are TGTGCCAGCAGTTTTTTCCGGGGGGCTGCAGAGACCCAGTACTTC.

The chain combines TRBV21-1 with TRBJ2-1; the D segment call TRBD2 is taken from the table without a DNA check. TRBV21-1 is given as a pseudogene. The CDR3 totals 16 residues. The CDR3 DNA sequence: TGTGCCAGCAGCCGAGGGACTAGCGGCTCCTACAATGAGCAGTTCTTC. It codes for CASSRGTSGSYNEQFF.

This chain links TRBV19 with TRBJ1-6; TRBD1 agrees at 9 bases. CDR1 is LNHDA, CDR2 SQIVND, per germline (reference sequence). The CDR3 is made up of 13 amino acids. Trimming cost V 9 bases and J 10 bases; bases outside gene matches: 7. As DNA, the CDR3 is TGTGCCAGCCAACAGGGGGCGGAATCACCCCTCCACTTT. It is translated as CASQQGAESPLHF.

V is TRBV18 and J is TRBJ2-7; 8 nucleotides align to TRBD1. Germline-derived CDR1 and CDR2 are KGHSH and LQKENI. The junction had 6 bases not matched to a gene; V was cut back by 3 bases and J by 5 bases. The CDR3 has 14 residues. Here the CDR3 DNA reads TGTGCCAGCTCACCCCCGGACAGGGACCACGAGCAGTACTTC. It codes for CASSPPDRDHEQYF.

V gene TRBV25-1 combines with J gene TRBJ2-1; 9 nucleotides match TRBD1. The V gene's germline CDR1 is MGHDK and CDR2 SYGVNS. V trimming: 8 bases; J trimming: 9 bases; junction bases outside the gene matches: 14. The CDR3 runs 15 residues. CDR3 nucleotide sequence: TGTGCCAGCTCGTTCCGGGACAGGGCATCGGGTGAGCAGTTCTTC. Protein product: CASSFRDRASGEQFF.

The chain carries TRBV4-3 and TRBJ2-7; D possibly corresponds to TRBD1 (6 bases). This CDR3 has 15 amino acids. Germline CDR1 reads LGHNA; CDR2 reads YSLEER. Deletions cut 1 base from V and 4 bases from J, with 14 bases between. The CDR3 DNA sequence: TGCGCCAGCAGCCAAGGAAGGGGGATTTTGTACGAGCAGTACTTC. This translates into CASSQGRGILYEQYF.

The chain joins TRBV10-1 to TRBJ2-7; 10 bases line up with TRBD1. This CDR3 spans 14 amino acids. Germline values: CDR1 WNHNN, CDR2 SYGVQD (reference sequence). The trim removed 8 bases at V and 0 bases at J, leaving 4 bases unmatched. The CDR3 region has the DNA TGCGCCAGCTCGGACAGGGGGAGCTCCTACGAGCAGTACTTC. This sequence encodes CASSDRGSSYEQYF.

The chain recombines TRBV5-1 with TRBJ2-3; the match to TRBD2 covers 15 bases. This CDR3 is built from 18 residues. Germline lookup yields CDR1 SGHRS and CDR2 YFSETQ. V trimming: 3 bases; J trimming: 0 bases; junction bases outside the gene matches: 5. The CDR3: CASSWTSGGVLSTDTQYF. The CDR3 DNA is TGCGCCAGCAGCTGGACTAGCGGGGGGGTACTGAGCACAGATACGCAGTATTTT.

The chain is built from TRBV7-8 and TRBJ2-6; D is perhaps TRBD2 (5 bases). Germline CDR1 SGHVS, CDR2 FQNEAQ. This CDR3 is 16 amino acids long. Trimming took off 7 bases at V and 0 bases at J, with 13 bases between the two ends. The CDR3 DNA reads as TGTGCCAGCAACCTACACCGGGGCTCTGGGGCCAACGTCCTGACTTTC. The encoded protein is CASNLHRGSGANVLTF. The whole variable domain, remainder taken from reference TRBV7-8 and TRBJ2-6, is GAGVSQSPRYKVAKRGQDVALRCDPISGHVSLFWYQQALGQGPEFLTYFQNEAQLDKSGLPSDRFFAERPEGSVSTLKIQRTQQEDSAVYLCASNLHRGSGANVLTFGAGSRLTVL.

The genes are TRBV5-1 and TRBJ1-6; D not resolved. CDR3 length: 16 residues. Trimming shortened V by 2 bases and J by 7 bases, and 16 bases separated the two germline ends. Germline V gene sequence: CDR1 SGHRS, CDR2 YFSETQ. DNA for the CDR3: TGCGCCAGCAGCTTTAGGCTTAAAGATAGCAATTCACCCCTCCACTTT. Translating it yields CASSFRLKDSNSPLHF.

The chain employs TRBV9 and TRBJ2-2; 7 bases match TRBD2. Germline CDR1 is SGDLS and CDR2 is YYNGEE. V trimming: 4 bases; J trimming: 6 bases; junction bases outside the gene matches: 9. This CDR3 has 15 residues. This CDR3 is CASSPAGDPAGELFF. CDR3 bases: TGTGCCAGCAGCCCTGCGGGGGACCCTGCCGGGGAGCTGTTTTTT.

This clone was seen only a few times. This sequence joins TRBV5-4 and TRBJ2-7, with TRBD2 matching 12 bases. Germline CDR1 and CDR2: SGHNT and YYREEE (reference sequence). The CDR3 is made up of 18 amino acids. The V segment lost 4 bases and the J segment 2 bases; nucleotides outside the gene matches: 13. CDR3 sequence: CASSPDPLASGRAYEQYF. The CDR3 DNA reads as TGTGCCAGCAGCCCCGACCCGTTGGCTAGCGGGAGGGCCTACGAGCAGTACTTC.

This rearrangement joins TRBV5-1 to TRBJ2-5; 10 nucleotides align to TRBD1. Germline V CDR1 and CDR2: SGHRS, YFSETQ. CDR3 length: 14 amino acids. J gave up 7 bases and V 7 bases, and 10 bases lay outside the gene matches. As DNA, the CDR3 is TGCGCCAGCGGAGACAGGGGGCATGTGGGGACCCAGTACTTC. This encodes CASGDRGHVGTQYF.

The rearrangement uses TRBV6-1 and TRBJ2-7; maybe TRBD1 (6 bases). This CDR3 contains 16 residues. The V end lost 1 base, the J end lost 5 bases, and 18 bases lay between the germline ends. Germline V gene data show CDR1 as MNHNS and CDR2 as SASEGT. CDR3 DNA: TGTGCCAGCAGTGAAGGTGGGCAGGGGCAGGGGAACGAGCAGTACTTC. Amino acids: CASSEGGQGQGNEQYF.

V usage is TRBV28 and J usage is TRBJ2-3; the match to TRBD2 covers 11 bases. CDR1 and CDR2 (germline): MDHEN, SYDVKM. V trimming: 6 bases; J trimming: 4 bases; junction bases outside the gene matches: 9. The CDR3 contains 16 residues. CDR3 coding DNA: TGTGCCAGCAGCCGGTTTAGCGGGGGGGCCGCAGATACGCAGTATTTT. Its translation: CASSRFSGGAADTQYF.

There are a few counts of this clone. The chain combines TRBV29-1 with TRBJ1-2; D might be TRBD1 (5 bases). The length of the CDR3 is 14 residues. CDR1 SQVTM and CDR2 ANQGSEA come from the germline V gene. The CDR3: CRTFHRQCNYGYTF. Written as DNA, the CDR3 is TGCAGGACGTTCCATCGACAGTGCAACTATGGCTACACCTTC.

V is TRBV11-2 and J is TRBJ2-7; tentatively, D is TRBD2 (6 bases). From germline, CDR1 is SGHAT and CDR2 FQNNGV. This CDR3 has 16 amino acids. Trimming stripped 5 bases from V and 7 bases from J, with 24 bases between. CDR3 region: CASSPDRGTIQGEQYF. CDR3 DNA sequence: TGTGCCAGCAGCCCAGATCGGGGGACGATTCAGGGAGAGCAGTACTTC.

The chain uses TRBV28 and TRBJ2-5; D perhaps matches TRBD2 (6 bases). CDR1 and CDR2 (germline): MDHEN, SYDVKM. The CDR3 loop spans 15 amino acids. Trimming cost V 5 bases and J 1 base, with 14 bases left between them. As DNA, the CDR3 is TGTGCCAGCAGTCGAAGCGGGTACTCCCAAGAGACCCAGTACTTC. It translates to CASSRSGYSQETQYF.

The CDR3 here is CASASGTREGGYTF. The CDR3 DNA is TGTGCCAGCGCTTCCGGGACAAGAGAGGGGGGCTACACCTTC. This chain joins TRBV6-5 and TRBJ1-2, with D possibly being TRBD1 (6 bases). CDR1 and CDR2 from the germline V gene are MNHEY and SVGAGI. There are 14 residues in the CDR3. V was cut by 8 bases and J by 8 bases, with 21 bases left in between.

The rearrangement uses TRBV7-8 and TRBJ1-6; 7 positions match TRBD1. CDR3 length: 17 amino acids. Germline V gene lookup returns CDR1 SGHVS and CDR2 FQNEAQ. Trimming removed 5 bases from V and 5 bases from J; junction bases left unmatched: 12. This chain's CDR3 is CASSTGRWDRNNSPLHF. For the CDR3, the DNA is TGTGCCAGCAGCACAGGGCGTTGGGACAGAAATAATTCACCCCTCCACTTT. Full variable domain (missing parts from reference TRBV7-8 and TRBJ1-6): GAGVSQSPRYKVAKRGQDVALRCDPISGHVSLFWYQQALGQGPEFLTYFQNEAQLDKSGLPSDRFFAERPEGSVSTLKIQRTQQEDSAVYLCASSTGRWDRNNSPLHFGNGTRLTVT.

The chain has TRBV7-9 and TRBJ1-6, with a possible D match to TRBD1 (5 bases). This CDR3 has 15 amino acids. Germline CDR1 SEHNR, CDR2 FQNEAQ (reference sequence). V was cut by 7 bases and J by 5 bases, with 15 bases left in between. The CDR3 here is CASTPIRQHNSPLHF. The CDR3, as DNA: TGTGCCAGCACCCCGATCAGACAGCATAATTCACCCCTCCACTTT. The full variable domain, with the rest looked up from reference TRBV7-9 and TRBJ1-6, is DTGVSQNPRHKITKRGQNVTFRCDPISEHNRLYWYRQTLGQGPEFLTYFQNEAQLEKSRLLSDRFSAERPKGSFSTLEIQRTEQGDSAMYLCASTPIRQHNSPLHFGNGTRLTVT.

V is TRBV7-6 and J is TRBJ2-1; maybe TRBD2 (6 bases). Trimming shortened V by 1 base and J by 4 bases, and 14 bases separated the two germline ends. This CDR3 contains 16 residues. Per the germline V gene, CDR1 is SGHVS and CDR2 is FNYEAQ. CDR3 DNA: TGTGCCAGCAGCTTAGTAGGGGACTCTCCTTACAATGAGCAGTTCTTC. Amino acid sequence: CASSLVGDSPYNEQFF.

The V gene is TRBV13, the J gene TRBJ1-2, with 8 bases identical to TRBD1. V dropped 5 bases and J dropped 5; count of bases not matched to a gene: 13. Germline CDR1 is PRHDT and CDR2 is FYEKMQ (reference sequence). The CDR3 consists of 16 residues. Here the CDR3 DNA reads TGTGCCAGCAGCGAGGGGGACAGGATGAATGGGTATGGCTACACCTTC. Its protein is CASSEGDRMNGYGYTF.

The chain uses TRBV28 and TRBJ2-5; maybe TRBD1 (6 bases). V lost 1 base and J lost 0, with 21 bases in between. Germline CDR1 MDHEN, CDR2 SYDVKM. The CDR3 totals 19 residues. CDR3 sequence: CASSLYPTQGQPYQETQYF. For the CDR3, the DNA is TGTGCCAGCAGTTTATACCCAACTCAGGGGCAACCGTACCAAGAGACCCAGTACTTC.

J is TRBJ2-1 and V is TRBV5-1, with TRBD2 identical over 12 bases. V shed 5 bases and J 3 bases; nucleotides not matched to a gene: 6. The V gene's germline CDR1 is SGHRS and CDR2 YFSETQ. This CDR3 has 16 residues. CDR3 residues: CASSEGLAGCYNEQFF. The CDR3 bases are TGCGCCAGCAGTGAAGGACTAGCGGGATGCTACAATGAGCAGTTCTTC. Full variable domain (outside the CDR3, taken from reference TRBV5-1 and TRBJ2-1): KAGVTQTPRYLIKTRGQQVTLSCSPISGHRSVSWYQQTPGQGLQFLFEYFSETQRNKGNFPGRFSGRQFSNSRSEMNVSTLELGDSALYLCASSEGLAGCYNEQFFGPGTRLTVL.

The CDR3, as DNA: TGCGCCAGCAGCTTGGGGCTAGCGGGAGGCAGCGAGCAGTACTTC. This sequence encodes CASSLGLAGGSEQYF. The chain joins TRBV5-1 to TRBJ2-5, with 11 bases fitting TRBD2. The assigned J gene may be wrong: the sequence end matches TRBJ2-7 better. CDR1 and CDR2 from the germline V gene are SGHRS and YFSETQ. The CDR3 spans 15 residues.

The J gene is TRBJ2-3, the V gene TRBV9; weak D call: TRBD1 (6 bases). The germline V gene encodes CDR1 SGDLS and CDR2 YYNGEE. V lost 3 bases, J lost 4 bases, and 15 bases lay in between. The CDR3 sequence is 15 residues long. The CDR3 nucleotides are TGTGCCAGCAGCGAGAGAAAAGGGGGATCAGATACGCAGTATTTT. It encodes CASSERKGGSDTQYF.

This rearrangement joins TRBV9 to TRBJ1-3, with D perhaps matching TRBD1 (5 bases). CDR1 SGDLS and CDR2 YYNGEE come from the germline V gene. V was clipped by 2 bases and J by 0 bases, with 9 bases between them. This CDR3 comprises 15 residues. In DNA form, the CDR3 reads TGTGCCAGCAGCGTCGACAGTACCTCTGGAAACACCATATATTTT. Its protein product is CASSVDSTSGNTIYF.

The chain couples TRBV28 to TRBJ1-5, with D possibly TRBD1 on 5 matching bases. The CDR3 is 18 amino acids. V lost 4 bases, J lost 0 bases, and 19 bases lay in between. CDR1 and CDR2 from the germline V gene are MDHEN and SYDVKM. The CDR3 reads CASSSRDAPAHSNQPQHF. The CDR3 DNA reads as TGTGCCAGCAGTTCCAGGGATGCGCCGGCACATAGCAATCAGCCCCAGCATTTT.

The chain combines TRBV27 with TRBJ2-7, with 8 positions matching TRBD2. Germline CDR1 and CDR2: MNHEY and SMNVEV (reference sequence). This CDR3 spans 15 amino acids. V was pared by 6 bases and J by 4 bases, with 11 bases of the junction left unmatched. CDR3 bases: TGTGCCAGCAGAGACCGCGGGACTAGACCGTACGAGCAGTACTTC. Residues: CASRDRGTRPYEQYF.

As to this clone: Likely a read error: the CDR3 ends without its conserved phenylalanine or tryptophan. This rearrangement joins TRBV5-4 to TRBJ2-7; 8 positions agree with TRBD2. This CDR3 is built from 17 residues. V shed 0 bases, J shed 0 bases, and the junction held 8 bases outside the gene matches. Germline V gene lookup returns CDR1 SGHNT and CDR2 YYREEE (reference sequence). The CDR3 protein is CASSLVSAGTSSYEQYL. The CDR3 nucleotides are TGTGCCAGCAGCTTGGTGAGCGCCGGGACTAGCTCCTACGAGCAGTACCTC.